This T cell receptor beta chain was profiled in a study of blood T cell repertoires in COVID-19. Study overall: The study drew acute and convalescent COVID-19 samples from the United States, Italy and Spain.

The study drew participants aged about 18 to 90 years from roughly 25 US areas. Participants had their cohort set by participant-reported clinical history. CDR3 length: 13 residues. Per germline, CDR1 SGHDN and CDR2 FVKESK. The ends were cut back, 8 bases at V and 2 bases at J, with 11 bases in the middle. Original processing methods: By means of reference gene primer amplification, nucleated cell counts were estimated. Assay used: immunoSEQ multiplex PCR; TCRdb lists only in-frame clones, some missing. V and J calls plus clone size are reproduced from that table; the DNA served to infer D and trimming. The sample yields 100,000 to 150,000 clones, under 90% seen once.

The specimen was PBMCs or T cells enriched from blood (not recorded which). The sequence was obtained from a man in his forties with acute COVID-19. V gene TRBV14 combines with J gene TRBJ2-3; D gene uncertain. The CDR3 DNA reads TGTGCCAGCTCCCCTACCTACACAGATACGCAGTATTTT. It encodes CASSPTYTDTQYF.